Below are 10 T cell receptor beta chains sequenced from a single sample in a study of CD8 T cells in Susac syndrome. Random hexamers were used to reverse transcribe the RNA input (roughly 0.5 to 1 ug). TCRdb re-derived calls from the immunoSEQ multiplex PCR reads in MiXCR, one entry per CDR3 protein. This table has some 120,000 distinct CDR3 sequences, approximately 90% appearing once. The source material was CD8+ T cells from PBMCs. The receptors stem from a human donor with multiple sclerosis.

The rearrangement uses TRBV4-1 and TRBJ2-7, with D maybe TRBD2 (5 bases). V gave up 1 base and J gave up 3 bases, with 13 bases separating them. This CDR3 has 15 residues. Germline V gene lookup returns CDR1 MGHRA and CDR2 YSYEKL. The CDR3 sequence is CASSQGIAPDYEQYF. CDR3 nucleotides: TGCGCCAGCAGCCAAGGGATAGCGCCTGACTACGAGCAGTACTTC.

This rearrangement joins TRBV28 to TRBJ1-2, with 8 positions matching TRBD1. Unmatched junction bases numbered 9, after V lost 6 bases and J lost 0 bases. The V gene's germline CDR1 is MDHEN and CDR2 SYDVKM. The CDR3 sequence is 16 residues long. The CDR3 loop reads CASSPGGGTANYGYTF. CDR3 DNA: TGTGCCAGCAGCCCAGGGGGCGGGACAGCTAACTATGGCTACACCTTC.

This chain uses TRBV30 with TRBJ1-2, with D unresolved. Trimming removed 2 bases from V and 4 bases from J, with 8 bases in between. This CDR3 comprises 12 residues. The germline gives CDR1 GTSNPN, CDR2 SVGIG (reference sequence). The DNA for the CDR3 is TGTGCCTGGAGTTGGGGAAGCTATGGCTACACCTTC. Protein: CAWSWGSYGYTF.

J is TRBJ1-2 and V is TRBV6-5; D ambiguous. The CDR3 totals 13 residues. The V gene's germline CDR1 is MNHEY and CDR2 SVGAGI. V was pared by 8 bases and J by 5 bases, with 15 bases between. CDR3 nucleotide sequence: TGTGCCAGCGCCCTAGCCTCGTCTTATGGCTACACCTTC. Residues: CASALASSYGYTF.

The CDR3 region is CASNWAAAGELYNEQFF. DNA for the CDR3: TGTGCCAGCAATTGGGCCGCCGCGGGAGAGCTTTACAATGAGCAGTTCTTC. The chain links TRBV2 to TRBJ2-1, with 7 bases aligning to TRBD2. The CDR3 spans 17 residues. J gave up 4 bases and V 7 bases, and 16 bases lay outside the gene matches. Germline CDR1 reads SNHLY; CDR2 reads FYNNEI.

V and J are TRBV5-6 and TRBJ1-5; no firm D call. CDR1 and CDR2 (germline): SGHDT, YYEEEE. This CDR3 is built from 16 residues. V was shortened by 2 bases and J by 1 base, with 13 bases between the two germline ends. CDR3: CASSFRAQPSNQPQHF. For the CDR3, the DNA is TGTGCCAGCAGCTTCCGAGCCCAGCCGAGCAATCAGCCCCAGCATTTT. The whole variable domain, remainder taken from reference TRBV5-6 and TRBJ1-5, is DAGVTQSPTHLIKTRGQQVTLRCSPKSGHDTVSWYQQALGQGPQFIFQYYEEEERQRGNFPDRFSGHQFPNYSSELNVNALLLGDSALYLCASSFRAQPSNQPQHFGDGTRLSIL.

The rearrangement links TRBV7-3 to TRBJ2-5; D gene unclear. There are 14 residues in the CDR3. Trimming took 2 bases from V and 5 from J, leaving 12 bases between them. CDR1 and CDR2 (germline): SGHTA, FQGTGA. CDR3 protein: CASSLSSDRETQYF. CDR3 coding DNA: TGTGCCAGCAGCTTATCCTCTGATCGGGAGACCCAGTACTTC.

Note on this clonotype: Sequence at one end of the junction differs from germline and may be a read error. This chain joins TRBV4-3 and TRBJ2-1; TRBD2 matches at 9 bases. CDR1 LGHNA and CDR2 YSLEER come from the germline V gene. There are 15 residues in the CDR3. The CDR3 here is CASSQETTSGNEQFF. CDR3 nucleotide sequence: TGCGCCAGCAGTCAAGAGACGACTAGCGGCAATGAGCAGTTCTTC.

For the CDR3, the DNA is TGCGCCAGCAAAGGACTCTCCTACAATGAGCAGTTCTTC. Residues: CASKGLSYNEQFF. The chain links TRBV4-1 to TRBJ2-1, with TRBD2 as a possible D gene (5 bases). CDR1 and CDR2 from the germline V gene are MGHRA and YSYEKL. The CDR3 loop spans 13 amino acids. The V end lost 7 bases, the J end lost 0 bases, and 7 bases lay between the germline ends.

Written as DNA, the CDR3 is TGTGCCAGCAGCTCAGGGACGCTCGAGCAGTACTTC. It codes for CASSSGTLEQYF. This sequence joins TRBV7-9 and TRBJ2-7; possibly TRBD1 or TRBD2 for D (5 bases each). The CDR3 is 12 amino acids. CDR1 is SEHNR and CDR2 is FQNEAQ in the germline V gene (reference sequence). With 4 bases removed from V and 6 bases from J, the gap between germline ends came to 10 bases.